This T cell receptor (beta chain) was recovered during a study of T cells expressing NK-cell markers. Study as a whole: It was sorted CD3+CD56-NKG2C+, CD3+CD56+NKG2C- and CD3+CD56+NKG2C+ T cells that provided the TCR beta repertoires. Most of the eight sequenced donors tested HCMV-seropositive; one tested seronegative.

Comment on this clonotype: Its antigen is as yet unknown.

TCRdb reprocessed the 5' RACE reads; each CDR3 protein has one entry and no DNA is given. This table holds approximately 380,000 distinct CDR3 sequences. General study points: Six or seven donors carried dominant NKG2C+ clonotypes that made up 1.0-7.0% of their CD8+ T cells.

Germline V gene data show CDR1 as SNHLY and CDR2 as FYNNEI. CDR3 length: 16 residues. The rearrangement uses TRBV2 and TRBJ1-1; lacking DNA, the TRBD1 call made by TCRdb goes unchecked. Material: blood T cells: a sorted CD56 or NKG2C T cell subset, CD4+ or CD8+ T cells, or bulk PBMC T cells (not recorded which). The receptor was isolated from a man aged 18-69 years in good health. The CDR3 sequence is CASSGGTGGSKPEAFF.